This section outlines one T cell receptor beta chain sequence together with its context. As yet, its antigen is unknown. The data derive from a study of cytomegalovirus exposure and HLA in healthy donors. About the research overall: In an earlier analysis, around 100 million unique TCR beta sequences were found from some 200 million T cells.

With 60 Vbeta and 13 Jbeta primers, the PCR was carried out. In the authors' workflow: Among the unique TCR beta chains that a later analysis counted, about 84 million in all, approximately 12 million were shared. Here immunoSEQ multiplex PCR was the method, and the copy in TCRdb shows in-frame clones only, minus some. V and J calls and clone size are those listed in that table; D and trimming were worked out from the DNA. The sample yields around 120,000 clones, 80% seen once. Findings and limits, study-wide: The classifier, whose performance was assessed in both the original and validation cohorts, reportedly diagnosed cytomegalovirus status with high specificity and sensitivity.

The donors were healthy bone marrow donors. The CDR3 has 16 amino acids. Unmatched junction bases numbered 3, after V lost 0 bases and J lost 1 base. Germline V gene sequence: CDR1 SGDLS, CDR2 YYNGEE. The sequenced material came from PBMCs. The rearrangement joins TRBV9 to TRBJ1-3; 8 bases agree with TRBD1. This receptor was taken from a female donor in good health and CMV-seropositive. Here the CDR3 DNA reads TGTGCCAGCAGCGTAGGACAGGGGACATCTGGAAACACCATATATTTT. Protein: CASSVGQGTSGNTIYF.